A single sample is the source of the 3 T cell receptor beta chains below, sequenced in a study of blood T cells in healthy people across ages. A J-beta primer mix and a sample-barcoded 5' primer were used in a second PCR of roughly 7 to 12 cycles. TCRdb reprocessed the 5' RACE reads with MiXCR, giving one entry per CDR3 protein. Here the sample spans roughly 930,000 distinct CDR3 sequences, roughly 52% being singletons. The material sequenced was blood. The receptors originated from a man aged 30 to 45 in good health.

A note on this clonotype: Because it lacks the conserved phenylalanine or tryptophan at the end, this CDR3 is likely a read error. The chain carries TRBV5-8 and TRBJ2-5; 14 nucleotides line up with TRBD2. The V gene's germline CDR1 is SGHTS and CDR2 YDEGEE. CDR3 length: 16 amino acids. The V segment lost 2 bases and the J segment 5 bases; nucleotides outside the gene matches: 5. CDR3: CASSLGLAGGEETQYY. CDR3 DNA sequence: TGTGCCAGCAGCTTAGGACTAGCGGGGGGCGAGGAGACCCAGTACTAC.

CDR3 bases: TGTGCCAGCAGTGAGGACCTCGGGAACTACGAGCAGTACTTC. Amino acids: CASSEDLGNYEQYF. The V and J genes are TRBV25-1 and TRBJ2-7, with D possibly TRBD2 on 5 matching bases. Trimming cost V 3 bases and J 3 bases, with 12 bases left between them. The CDR3 spans 14 residues. Germline-derived CDR1 and CDR2 are MGHDK and SYGVNS.

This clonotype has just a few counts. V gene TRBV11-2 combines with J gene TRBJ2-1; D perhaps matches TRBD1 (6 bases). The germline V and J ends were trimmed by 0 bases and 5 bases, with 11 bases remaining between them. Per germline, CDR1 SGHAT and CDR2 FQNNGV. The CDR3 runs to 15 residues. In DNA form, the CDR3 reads TGTGCCAGCAGCTTAGATTGGGGGCTCAACAATGAGCAGTTCTTC. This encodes CASSLDWGLNNEQFF. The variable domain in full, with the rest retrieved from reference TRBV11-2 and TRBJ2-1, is EAGVAQSPRYKIIEKRQSVAFWCNPISGHATLYWYQQILGQGPKLLIQFQNNGVVDDSQLPKDRFSAERLKGVDSTLKIQPAKLEDSAVYLCASSLDWGLNNEQFFGPGTRLTVL.